This TCR beta chain originates from a study of beta chain features in type 1 diabetes. Overall study context: Investigators examined nearly 110,000,000 sorted cells across all samples.

Sorting of CD4+ naive, central memory, regulatory and stem cell-like memory cells was performed via CD45RO/CCR7/CD25/CD127/CD95/CD27. Study results and limitations: PCR might pick shorter templates more often, in the same way for patients and controls. All four CD4+ subsets from Type 1 diabetes patients carried moderately but significantly shorter TCRB CDR3s.

Reverse transcribing all isolated RNA meant expressed TCRB transcripts were sequenced. Sequencing used immunoSEQ multiplex PCR; TCRdb keeps in-frame clones, though not all of them. The data contain roughly 350,000 clones, over 8.5% of them seen just once; the ten biggest clones take up 0.45% to 0.65%. On this clone: Its antigen is currently unknown.

Germline V gene data show CDR1 as SNHLY and CDR2 as FYNNEI. The CDR3 has 13 amino acids. The V end lost 4 bases, the J end lost 5 bases, and 10 bases lay between the germline ends. The chain joins TRBV2 to TRBJ2-3, with D unresolved. Sequenced material: central memory CD4+ T cells from blood. This TCR derives from a young man with type 1 diabetes. As DNA, the CDR3 is TGTGCCAGCAGTGCGCAGGAGAGAGATACGCAGTATTTT. Protein product: CASSAQERDTQYF.